These T cell receptor beta chains were read from a single sample in a study of OX40 agonist ivuxolimab in advanced cancers. Sequencing used immunoSEQ multiplex PCR; TCRdb keeps in-frame clones, though not all of them. The sample carries about 70,000 clones, 80% to 90% recorded once. Sequencing used CD4+ or CD8+ T cells sorted from blood, obtained in a trial of the OX40 agonist ivuxolimab. The source is an adult with an advanced solid tumor such as melanoma, head and neck, liver or kidney cancer. Both conserved end residues are part of each CDR3. The D gene is left open where the match is weak.

v_call	j_call	d_call	cdr3_aa
TRBV7-8	TRBJ2-3	-	CASSLSGTDTQYF
TRBV11-2	TRBJ2-2	TRBD2	CASRFPGLADNTGELFF
TRBV7-6	TRBJ2-5	TRBD2	CASSTGSGETQYF
TRBV29-1	TRBJ1-5	TRBD1	CSVAGGLDQPQHF
TRBV28	TRBJ2-2	-	CASREGTGRGDTGELFF
TRBV6-5	TRBJ2-7	TRBD1	CASSWGGQGKAYEQYF
TRBV6-5	TRBJ1-5	TRBD1	CAGRGQGNQPQHF
TRBV7-8	TRBJ2-7	-	CASSIGSSYEQYF
TRBV30	TRBJ2-1	-	CAWSVGYNEQFF
TRBV5-1	TRBJ2-3	-	CASSWTRQDKSTDTQYF
TRBV5-1	TRBJ2-1	-	CASSLGSSGEQFF
TRBV11-3	-	-	CASSFGTIYEQYF
TRBV6-1	TRBJ1-2	-	CASSESDGSNYGYTF
TRBV19	TRBJ1-1	TRBD1	CASSDWGQHMNTEAFF
TRBV14	TRBJ1-2	-	CASRRSSGLGYTF